The next 14 T cell receptor beta chains were all read from a single sample in a study of lymphopenia after photon versus proton radiotherapy (dated 2019 in TCRdb). The library came from the immunoSEQ multiplex PCR assay. TCRdb re-hosts the immuneACCESS table, in-frame sequences only. Its copies lack some clones; in the studies checked, an unresolved V gene accounts for under half of them, and the cause for the rest is not known. The sample table records about 37,000 clones; about 83% of these occur just once. Of the sample, around 3% falls within the top ten clones. The sample in question was peripheral blood, obtained from a patient treated with photon-based radiotherapy. Receptors were obtained from a man between 45 and 60 years old with gastric cancer.

CDR3 protein: CASSLAQGGTGELFF. As DNA, the CDR3 is TGTGCCAGCAGCTTGGCCCAGGGGGGGACCGGGGAGCTGTTTTTT. The chain links TRBV5-4 to TRBJ2-2; D may match TRBD1 or TRBD2 (7 bases each). The ends were cut back, 0 bases at V and 5 bases at J, with 11 bases in the middle. CDR3 length: 15 amino acids. Germline V CDR1 and CDR2: SGHNT, YYREEE (reference sequence).

The V call is TRBV30, the J call TRBJ1-1; D remains ambiguous. This CDR3 region has 13 residues. The V gene lost 0 bases and the J gene lost 5 bases, with 10 bases spanning the gap. Germline V gene lookup returns CDR1 GTSNPN and CDR2 SVGIG (reference sequence). CDR3 in amino acids: CAWSVQPGTEAFF. CDR3 bases: TGTGCCTGGAGTGTACAGCCGGGAACTGAAGCTTTCTTT.

The gene calls are TRBV9 and TRBJ1-1; D not resolved. CDR3 size: 12 residues. V dropped 4 bases and J dropped 3 bases, with 7 bases sitting between them. Looked up from germline, CDR1 is SGDLS and CDR2 is YYNGEE. In DNA, the CDR3 is TGTGCCAGCAGCAAGAGGGACACTGAAGCTTTCTTT. Amino acid sequence: CASSKRDTEAFF. Looking up the rest from reference TRBV9 and TRBJ1-1 gives the full variable domain: DSGVTQTPKHLITATGQRVTLRCSPRSGDLSVYWYQQSLDQGLQFLIQYYNGEERAKGNILERFSAQQFPDLHSELNLSSLELGDSALYFCASSKRDTEAFFGQGTRLTVV.

This chain connects TRBV6-4 to TRBJ2-3; TRBD2 might be the D (6 bases). The CDR3 consists of 13 residues. In germline, CDR1 is MRHNA, CDR2 SNTAGT. V was shortened by 4 bases and J by 1 base, with 6 bases between the two germline ends. CDR3 protein: CASSAGGTDTQYF. The CDR3, as DNA: TGTGCCAGCAGTGCGGGGGGCACAGATACGCAGTATTTT.

This clone was detected only once. The chain has TRBV30 and TRBJ1-1, with 8 nucleotides matching TRBD1. The CDR3 extends over 13 amino acids. Germline values: CDR1 GTSNPN, CDR2 SVGIG (reference sequence). With 3 bases clipped from V and 3 bases from J, the junction kept 3 bases outside the gene matches. The CDR3 region is CAWRPGGHTEAFF. DNA for the CDR3: TGTGCCTGGAGGCCAGGGGGCCACACTGAAGCTTTCTTT.

This clone has just a few counts. V usage is TRBV30 and J usage is TRBJ2-6, with D unclear. Trimming left V 2 bases short and J 2 bases short, with 13 bases between. The V gene's germline CDR1 is GTSNPN and CDR2 SVGIG (reference sequence). The CDR3 extends over 16 amino acids. CDR3 region: CAWSTPEGTGANVLTF. CDR3 coding DNA: TGTGCCTGGAGTACCCCGGAAGGGACTGGGGCCAACGTCCTGACTTTC.

The chain combines TRBV6-4 with TRBJ2-1; 11 bases map to TRBD2. CDR3 size: 21 residues. Germline V CDR1 and CDR2: MRHNA, SNTAGT. Trimming took 6 bases from V and 1 from J; bases not matched to a gene: 20. The CDR3 DNA reads as TGTGCCAGCAGGGACAGTGGGGTCCCGGGACTAGCGGATTTTTCCTACAATGAGCAGTTCTTC. Encoded protein: CASRDSGVPGLADFSYNEQFF.

V is TRBV5-4 and J is TRBJ2-7, with 15 bases aligning to TRBD2. The CDR3 extends over 14 amino acids. Germline assignment: CDR1 SGHNT and CDR2 YYREEE (reference sequence). Trimming took 6 bases from V and 6 from J; bases not matched to a gene: 4. CDR3 in DNA: TGTGCCAGCAAACCGGGACTAGCGGGAGGCGAGCAGTACTTC. The encoded protein is CASKPGLAGGEQYF. The complete variable domain, with remaining parts taken from reference TRBV5-4 and TRBJ2-7, reads ETGVTQSPTHLIKTRGQQVTLRCSSQSGHNTVSWYQQALGQGPQFIFQYYREEENGRGNFPPRFSGLQFPNYSSELNVNALELDDSALYLCASKPGLAGGEQYFGPGTRLTVT.

This chain connects TRBV9 to TRBJ1-1; tentative D call: TRBD1 (6 bases). V was trimmed by 2 bases and J by 7 bases, leaving 15 bases between them. The CDR3 extends over 14 amino acids. Germline V gene lookup returns CDR1 SGDLS and CDR2 YYNGEE. CDR3 loop: CASSVGHLGGEAFF. The CDR3 DNA is TGTGCCAGCAGCGTGGGACACCTGGGCGGTGAAGCTTTCTTT.

The chain joins TRBV19 to TRBJ1-1; no definite D call. The length of the CDR3 is 11 residues. CDR1 LNHDA and CDR2 SQIVND come from the germline V gene (reference sequence). V was cut by 10 bases and J by 1 base, with 7 bases left in between. As DNA, the CDR3 is TGTGCCACTAGGGAGAACACTGAAGCTTTCTTT. Protein product: CATRENTEAFF.

A few counts support this clone. CDR3 sequence: CASSLPGAYGYTF. CDR3 DNA: TGTGCCAGCAGCTTACCCGGGGCCTATGGCTACACCTTC. This rearrangement joins TRBV7-9 to TRBJ1-2, with a possible D match to TRBD1 (5 bases). The CDR3 runs to 13 residues. Per the germline V gene, CDR1 is SEHNR and CDR2 is FQNEAQ (reference sequence). V lost 2 bases to trimming and J lost 4 bases, with 8 bases between them.

V usage is TRBV28 and J usage is TRBJ2-6; D is uncertain. Germline values: CDR1 MDHEN, CDR2 SYDVKM. V was clipped by 2 bases and J by 0 bases, with 8 bases between them. This CDR3 contains 16 residues. The CDR3 region is CASSLNSISGANVLTF. The DNA for the CDR3 is TGTGCCAGCAGTTTAAACAGCATCTCTGGGGCCAACGTCCTGACTTTC.

The chain joins TRBV30 to TRBJ1-3, with a weak D call TRBD1 (6 bases). CDR1 and CDR2 from the germline V gene are GTSNPN and SVGIG (reference sequence). Trimming removed 4 bases at V and 0 bases at J, with 10 bases between. CDR3 length equals 14 residues. In nucleotides, the CDR3 is TGTGCCTGGACCGGGGACAACTCTGGAAACACCATATATTTT. It codes for CAWTGDNSGNTIYF.

The rearrangement uses TRBV18 and TRBJ2-7; 10 positions match TRBD1. With V trimmed by 6 bases and J by 1 base, 6 bases remained unmatched. The CDR3 runs 15 residues. Germline values: CDR1 KGHSH, CDR2 LQKENI. CDR3 sequence (DNA): TGTGCCAGCTCTCCCTTGGGACAGGGGTCCTACGAGCAGTACTTC. It encodes CASSPLGQGSYEQYF.